This T cell receptor beta chain stems from a study of T cell changes during pregnancy in multiple sclerosis. TCRdb's copy holds only in-frame clones and misses some; the assay was immunoSEQ multiplex PCR. This sample has more than 70,000 clones, with 93% found just once. V gave up 2 bases and J gave up 0 bases, with 10 bases separating them. There are 15 residues in the CDR3. Germline assignment: CDR1 MGHRA and CDR2 YSYEKL. The receptor's source is a female donor with multiple sclerosis, enrolled in a pregnancy study. The material was peripheral blood, obtained in the second trimester of pregnancy. The chain employs TRBV4-1 and TRBJ1-1, with D possibly being TRBD1 (6 bases). This CDR3 reads CASSQQWDMNTEAFF. DNA of the CDR3: TGCGCCAGCAGCCAACAATGGGACATGAACACTGAAGCTTTCTTT.